Listed below are T cell receptor beta chains from one sample, sequenced in a study of cytomegalovirus exposure and HLA in healthy donors. Sequenced by immunoSEQ multiplex PCR; TCRdb stores in-frame clones only, minus some. This sample carries roughly 200,000 clones, more than 65% of them seen once, and the ten largest clones take approximately 0.47%. What was sequenced was PBMCs. The source is a woman aged 45-65 years in good health and CMV-seronegative. Both conserved end residues are part of each CDR3. The D gene is left open where the match is weak. The size of a clone is reported for some rows only, either as once, few or many, or as a class for expanded clones.

d_gene	j_gene	v_gene	abundance	CDR3aa	CDR3nt
-	TRBJ1-5	TRBV21-1	-	CAGLRQEYSNQPQHF	TGTGCCGGGCTTAGACAGGAGTATAGCAATCAGCCCCAGCATTTT
-	TRBJ2-5	TRBV6-5	-	CASSWGGRMGETQYF	TGTGCCAGCAGTTGGGGTGGGAGGATGGGGGAGACCCAGTACTTC
-	TRBJ2-7	TRBV12-2	-	CASRSRDSSYEQYF	TGTGCAAGTCGCAGCCGGGACAGCTCCTACGAGCAGTACTTC
-	TRBJ2-7	TRBV28	-	CASRMYEVGAYEQYF	TGTGCCAGCAGAATGTACGAGGTCGGAGCCTACGAGCAGTACTTC
-	TRBJ2-3	TRBV27	-	CAIAGTDTQYF	TGTGCCATTGCGGGCACAGATACGCAGTATTTT
TRBD1	TRBJ1-4	TRBV2	-	CASSEALEGQGYF	TGTGCCAGCAGTGAAGCGCTAGAGGGACAGGGGTATTTT
TRBD1	TRBJ1-2	TRBV5-8	-	CASSLGQGAREGYTF	TGTGCCAGCAGCTTGGGACAGGGGGCGCGAGAAGGCTACACCTTC
TRBD2	TRBJ2-5	TRBV29-1	-	CSVEAGGWETQYF	TGCAGCGTTGAGGCGGGGGGCTGGGAGACCCAGTACTTC
TRBD2	TRBJ2-3	TRBV19	once	CASGTRGNTQYF	TGTGCCAGTGGAACGCGGGGGAATACGCAGTATTTT
-	TRBJ2-7	TRBV4-1	once	CASSQGASGSGEQYF	TGCGCCAGCAGCCAGGGGGCTTCAGGGAGCGGCGAGCAGTACTTC
-	TRBJ2-3	TRBV7-8	few	CASSLDTGYTDTQYF	TGTGCCAGCAGCTTAGACACAGGGTACACAGATACGCAGTATTTT
TRBD2	TRBJ2-1	TRBV7-8	-	CASLELAGGLFSYNEQFF	TGTGCCAGCTTAGAGCTAGCGGGGGGCCTCTTCTCCTACAATGAGCAGTTCTTC
TRBD1	TRBJ1-1	TRBV7-9	-	CASSSIDRVTEAFF	TGTGCCAGCAGCTCAATCGACAGGGTGACTGAAGCTTTCTTT
TRBD2	TRBJ2-3	TRBV7-2	-	CASSLVGGGTSGGDTQYF	TGTGCCAGCAGCTTAGTGGGTGGGGGGACTAGCGGGGGGGATACGCAGTATTTT
TRBD2	TRBJ2-5	TRBV2	-	CASSLTSDQETQYF	TGTGCCAGCAGCTTGACTAGCGACCAAGAGACCCAGTACTTC
TRBD1	TRBJ2-4	TRBV29-1	-	CSAWTGGDPNIQYF	TGCAGCGCCTGGACAGGGGGAGACCCAAACATTCAGTACTTC
-	TRBJ2-2	TRBV28	-	CASGQPNTGELFF	TGTGCCAGCGGACAGCCGAACACCGGGGAGCTGTTTTTT
TRBD2	TRBJ2-1	TRBV2	-	CASSIRAGEAYNEQFF	TGTGCCAGCAGCATAAGAGCGGGAGAGGCCTACAATGAGCAGTTCTTC
-	TRBJ2-3	TRBV9	-	CASSANPTHTDTQYF	TGTGCCAGCAGCGCCAACCCAACTCACACAGATACGCAGTATTTT
-	TRBJ2-6	TRBV4-1	-	CASSQLVAGANVLTF	TGCGCCAGCAGCCAACTAGTAGCTGGGGCCAACGTCCTGACTTTC
TRBD1	TRBJ1-2	TRBV9	-	CASSVATGANYGYTF	TGTGCCAGCAGCGTAGCTACAGGGGCGAACTATGGCTACACCTTC
-	TRBJ2-1	TRBV14	-	CASSRTASAGNEQFF	TGTGCCAGCAGCCGTACGGCCTCAGCGGGCAATGAGCAGTTCTTC
-	TRBJ2-2	TRBV9	once	CASSVDKAGIPGELFF	TGTGCCAGCAGCGTAGATAAAGCAGGCATCCCCGGGGAGCTGTTTTTT
TRBD2	TRBJ2-3	TRBV7-8	-	CASSLVGGTSGSGTDTQYF	TGTGCCAGCAGCTTAGTTGGTGGGACTAGCGGGAGTGGCACAGATACGCAGTATTTT
TRBD1	TRBJ1-2	TRBV30	-	CAWNGQGNGYTF	TGTGCCTGGAACGGACAGGGTAATGGCTACACCTTC
-	TRBJ1-4	TRBV5-1	-	CASSPTGMNEKLFF	TGCGCCAGCAGCCCAACAGGGATGAATGAAAAACTGTTTTTT
-	TRBJ1-2	TRBV6-4	-	CASSQGSEGYTF	TGTGCCAGCAGTCAGGGGAGTGAGGGCTACACCTTC
TRBD1	TRBJ1-2	TRBV28	-	CASGAQGIYYGYTF	TGTGCCAGCGGAGCACAGGGGATCTACTATGGCTACACCTTC
-	TRBJ1-3	TRBV9	-	CASSPPNTDTIYF	TGTGCCAGCAGCCCCCCCAACACCGACACCATATATTTT
-	TRBJ1-1	TRBV5-5	once	CASSGGQRNTEAFF	TGTGCCAGCAGCGGAGGACAGCGGAACACTGAAGCTTTCTTT
TRBD2	TRBJ2-5	TRBV5-1	-	CASSLIAGGQETQYF	TGCGCCAGCAGCTTAATAGCGGGGGGCCAAGAGACCCAGTACTTC
-	TRBJ2-4	TRBV27	few	CASSLSRQTIQYF	TGTGCCAGCAGTTTATCGCGGCAGACGATTCAGTACTTC
-	TRBJ1-2	TRBV28	-	CAISGNYGYTF	TGTGCCATCTCAGGTAACTATGGCTACACCTTC
-	TRBJ2-5	TRBV28	once	CASSLRGAGGETQYF	TGTGCCAGCAGTTTAAGGGGGGCAGGGGGAGAGACCCAGTACTTC
-	TRBJ1-2	TRBV30	-	CAWSSRGKRDYGYTF	TGTGCCTGGAGTTCCCGTGGTAAAAGAGACTATGGCTACACCTTC
-	TRBJ1-3	TRBV7-2	once	CASSLGGSGNTIYF	TGTGCCAGCAGCTTAGGAGGGTCTGGAAACACCATATATTTT
-	TRBJ2-1	TRBV5-1	-	CASSLGGSYNEQFF	TGCGCCAGCAGCTTAGGGGGCTCCTACAATGAGCAGTTCTTC
TRBD1	TRBJ2-7	TRBV5-6	-	CASSIRDRILYEQYF	TGTGCCAGCAGCATCCGGGACAGGATACTCTACGAGCAGTACTTC
-	TRBJ1-2	TRBV5-1	-	CASSLVGNYGYTF	TGCGCCAGCAGCTTGGTCGGGAACTATGGCTACACCTTC
-	TRBJ2-1	TRBV5-8	once	CASSLISREQFF	TGTGCCAGCAGCTTGATATCCAGGGAGCAGTTCTTC
-	TRBJ1-2	TRBV28	-	CASSLRSLVAYGYTF	TGTGCCAGCAGTTTAAGGAGCCTAGTTGCTTATGGCTACACCTTC
-	TRBJ2-7	TRBV21-1	-	CASKEPGTSGSILGQYF	TGTGCCAGTAAGGAACCAGGGACTAGCGGGAGTATTTTGGGGCAGTACTTC
-	TRBJ1-4	TRBV28	-	CASQSNEKLFF	TGTGCCAGTCAGTCAAATGAAAAACTGTTTTTT
-	TRBJ2-7	TRBV28	-	CASSFAGRDNIYEQYF	TGTGCCAGCAGTTTTGCCGGCCGGGACAACATCTACGAGCAGTACTTC
-	TRBJ1-1	TRBV4-1	-	CASSHIGRGPNTEAFF	TGCGCCAGCAGCCATATAGGGAGGGGACCGAACACTGAAGCTTTCTTT
-	TRBJ2-1	TRBV7-9	-	CASSLARPGESSYNEQFF	TGTGCCAGCAGCTTAGCGAGGCCGGGAGAAAGCTCCTACAATGAGCAGTTCTTC
TRBD1	TRBJ2-4	TRBV6-4	once	CASPAGQGLLLLAKNIQYF	TGTGCCAGCCCCGCCGGACAGGGGCTATTATTATTAGCCAAAAACATTCAGTACTTC
-	TRBJ1-2	TRBV7-9	once	CASSLNMGLNSLYGYTF	TGTGCCAGCAGCCTAAATATGGGACTCAATTCACTCTATGGCTACACCTTC
-	TRBJ2-5	TRBV7-6	-	CASSLALGAGQETQYF	TGTGCTAGCAGCTTAGCGTTGGGAGCGGGCCAAGAGACCCAGTACTTC
TRBD1	TRBJ1-1	TRBV29-1	-	CSVDNPDRGRVWTEAFF	TGCAGCGTTGATAACCCGGACAGGGGGCGCGTTTGGACTGAAGCTTTCTTT
-	TRBJ1-2	TRBV5-6	-	CANSFLQANRGGYTF	TGTGCCAACAGCTTCCTACAGGCAAATCGAGGTGGCTACACCTTC
-	TRBJ1-2	TRBV28	-	CASSLTGDYGYTF	TGTGCCAGCAGTTTAACGGGGGACTATGGCTACACCTTC
-	TRBJ2-7	TRBV4-1	once	CASSQKSGAGRYSYEQYF	TGCGCCAGCAGCCAAAAATCCGGCGCGGGAAGATATTCCTACGAGCAGTACTTC
-	TRBJ1-2	TRBV5-1	-	CASRNVGTGGYTF	TGCGCCAGCAGAAATGTAGGGACTGGGGGCTACACCTTC
TRBD2	TRBJ2-1	TRBV7-2	-	CASSLDPGTGGDEQFF	TGTGCCAGCAGTTTGGACCCCGGGACCGGGGGGGATGAGCAGTTCTTC